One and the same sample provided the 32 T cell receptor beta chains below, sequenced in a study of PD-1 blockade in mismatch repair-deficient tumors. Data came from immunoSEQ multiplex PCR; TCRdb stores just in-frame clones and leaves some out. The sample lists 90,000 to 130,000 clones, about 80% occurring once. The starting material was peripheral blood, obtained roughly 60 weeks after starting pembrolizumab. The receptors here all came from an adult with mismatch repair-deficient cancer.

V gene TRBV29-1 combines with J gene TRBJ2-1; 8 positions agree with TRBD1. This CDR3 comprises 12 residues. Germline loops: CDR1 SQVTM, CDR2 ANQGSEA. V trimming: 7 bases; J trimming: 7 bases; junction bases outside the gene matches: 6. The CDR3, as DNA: TGCAGCGCCAAGGACAGGGCGAATGAGCAGTTCTTC. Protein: CSAKDRANEQFF.

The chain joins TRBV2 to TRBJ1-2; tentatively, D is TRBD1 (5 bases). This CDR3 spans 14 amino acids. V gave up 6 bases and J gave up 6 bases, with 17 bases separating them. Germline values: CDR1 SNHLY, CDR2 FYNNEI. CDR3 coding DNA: TGTGCCAGCAGATCCTCAGGGACGCGGGATGGCTACACCTTC. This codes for CASRSSGTRDGYTF.

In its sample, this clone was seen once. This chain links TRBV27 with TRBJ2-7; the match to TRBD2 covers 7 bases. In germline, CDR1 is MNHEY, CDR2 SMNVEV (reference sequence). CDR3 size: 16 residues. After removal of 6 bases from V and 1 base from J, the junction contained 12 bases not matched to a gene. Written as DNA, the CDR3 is TGTGCCAGCAGCGGGGGAGGGAGATCTTTTTCCTACGAGCAGTACTTC. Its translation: CASSGGGRSFSYEQYF.

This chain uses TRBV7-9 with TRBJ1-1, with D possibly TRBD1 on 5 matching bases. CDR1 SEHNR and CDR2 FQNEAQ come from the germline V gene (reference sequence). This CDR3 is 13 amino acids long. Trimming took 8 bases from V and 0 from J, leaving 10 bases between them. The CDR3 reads CASERGLNTEAFF. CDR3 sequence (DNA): TGTGCCAGCGAACGGGGCCTGAACACTGAAGCTTTCTTT.

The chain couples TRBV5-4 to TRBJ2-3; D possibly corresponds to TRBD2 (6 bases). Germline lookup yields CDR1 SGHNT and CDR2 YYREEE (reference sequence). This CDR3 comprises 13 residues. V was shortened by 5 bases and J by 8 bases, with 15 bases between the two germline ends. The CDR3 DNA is TGTGCCAGCAGACCTGGGACTTCGGGTACGCAGTATTTT. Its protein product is CASRPGTSGTQYF.

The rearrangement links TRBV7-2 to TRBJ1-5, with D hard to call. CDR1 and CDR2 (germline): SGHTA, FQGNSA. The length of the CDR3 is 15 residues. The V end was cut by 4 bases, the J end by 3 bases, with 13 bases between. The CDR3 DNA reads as TGTGCCAGCAGCTCCTCCTCCGCAAACAATCAGCCCCAGCATTTT. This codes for CASSSSSANNQPQHF.

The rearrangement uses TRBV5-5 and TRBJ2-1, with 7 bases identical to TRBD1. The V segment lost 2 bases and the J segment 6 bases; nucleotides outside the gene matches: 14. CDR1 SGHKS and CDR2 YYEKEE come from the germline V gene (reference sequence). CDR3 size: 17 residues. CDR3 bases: TGTGCCAGCAGCTTATCTACAGGGGTTCCCCTCCTCAATGAGCAGTTCTTC. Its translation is CASSLSTGVPLLNEQFF.

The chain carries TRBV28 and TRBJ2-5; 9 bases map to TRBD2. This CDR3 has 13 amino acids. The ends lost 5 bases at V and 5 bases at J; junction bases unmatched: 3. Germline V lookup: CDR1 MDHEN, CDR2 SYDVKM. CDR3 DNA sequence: TGTGCCAGCAGTAGCGGGGGGCGGGAGACCCAGTACTTC. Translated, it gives CASSSGGRETQYF. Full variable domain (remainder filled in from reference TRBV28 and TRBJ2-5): DVKVTQSSRYLVKRTGEKVFLECVQDMDHENMFWYRQDPGLGLRLIYFSYDVKMKEKGDIPEGYSVSREKKERFSLILESASTNQTSMYLCASSSGGRETQYFGPGTRLLVL.

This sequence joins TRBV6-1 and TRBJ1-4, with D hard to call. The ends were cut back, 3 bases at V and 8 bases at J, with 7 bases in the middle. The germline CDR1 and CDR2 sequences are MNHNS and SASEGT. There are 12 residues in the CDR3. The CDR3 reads CASSEPLEKLFF. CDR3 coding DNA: TGTGCCAGCAGTGAGCCTCTGGAAAAACTGTTTTTT.

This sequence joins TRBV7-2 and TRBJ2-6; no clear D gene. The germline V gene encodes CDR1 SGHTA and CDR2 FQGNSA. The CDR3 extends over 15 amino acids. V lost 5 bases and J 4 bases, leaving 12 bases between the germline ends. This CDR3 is CASSAGSRGANVLTF. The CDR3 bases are TGTGCCAGCAGCGCCGGGTCTCGGGGGGCCAACGTCCTGACTTTC. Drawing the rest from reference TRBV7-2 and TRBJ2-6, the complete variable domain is GAGVSQSPSNKVTEKGKDVELRCDPISGHTALYWYRQSLGQGLEFLIYFQGNSAPDKSGLPSDRFSAERTGGSVSTLTIQRTQQEDSAVYLCASSAGSRGANVLTFGAGSRLTVL.

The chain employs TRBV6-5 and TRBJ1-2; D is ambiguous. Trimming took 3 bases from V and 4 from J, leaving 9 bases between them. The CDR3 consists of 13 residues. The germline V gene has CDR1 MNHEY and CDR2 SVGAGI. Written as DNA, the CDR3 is TGTGCCAGCAGTTATTGGCAGGCCTATGGCTACACCTTC. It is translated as CASSYWQAYGYTF.

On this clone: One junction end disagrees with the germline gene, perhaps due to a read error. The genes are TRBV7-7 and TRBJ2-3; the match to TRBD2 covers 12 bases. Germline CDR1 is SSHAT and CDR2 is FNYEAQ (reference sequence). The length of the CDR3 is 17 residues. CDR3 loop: CASSLSLAGGSTDTQYF. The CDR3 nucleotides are TGTGCTAGCAGCTTAAGTCTAGCGGGAGGGAGCACAGATACGCAGTATTTT. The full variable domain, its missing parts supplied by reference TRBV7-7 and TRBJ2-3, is GAGVSQSPRYKVTKRGQDVTLRCDPISSHATLYWYQQALGQGPEFLTYFNYEAQPDKSGLPSDRFSAERPEGSISTLTIQRTEQRDSAMYRCASSLSLAGGSTDTQYFGPGTRLTVL.

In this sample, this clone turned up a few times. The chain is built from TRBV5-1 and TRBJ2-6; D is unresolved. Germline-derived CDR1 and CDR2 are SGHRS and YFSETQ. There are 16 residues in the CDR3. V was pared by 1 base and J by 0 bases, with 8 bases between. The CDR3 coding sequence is TGCGCCAGCAGCTTGTCACGGAACTCTGGGGCCAACGTCCTGACTTTC. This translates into CASSLSRNSGANVLTF.

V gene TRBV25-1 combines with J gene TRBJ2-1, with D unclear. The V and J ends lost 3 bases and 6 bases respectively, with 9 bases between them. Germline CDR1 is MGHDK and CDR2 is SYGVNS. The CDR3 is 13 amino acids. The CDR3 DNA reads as TGTGCCAGCAGTGATACCTGGAGCAATGAGCAGTTCTTC. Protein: CASSDTWSNEQFF.

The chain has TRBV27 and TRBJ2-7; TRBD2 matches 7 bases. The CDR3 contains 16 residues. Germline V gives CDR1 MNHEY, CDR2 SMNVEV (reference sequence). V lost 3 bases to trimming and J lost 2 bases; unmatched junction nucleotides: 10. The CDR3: CASSFLPLAAPYEQYF. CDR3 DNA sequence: TGTGCCAGCAGTTTTCTTCCCCTAGCGGCTCCCTACGAGCAGTACTTC.

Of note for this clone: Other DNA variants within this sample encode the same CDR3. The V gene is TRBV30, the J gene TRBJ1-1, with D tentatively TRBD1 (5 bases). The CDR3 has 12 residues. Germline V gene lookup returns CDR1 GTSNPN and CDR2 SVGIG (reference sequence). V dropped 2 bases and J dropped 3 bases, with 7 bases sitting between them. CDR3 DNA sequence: TGTGCCTGGAGTTGGGGGGACACTGAAGCTTTCTTT. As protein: CAWSWGDTEAFF. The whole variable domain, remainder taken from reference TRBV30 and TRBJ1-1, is SQTIHQWPATLVQPVGSPLSLECTVEGTSNPNLYWYRQAAGRGLQLLFYSVGIGQISSEVPQNLSASRPQDRQFILSSKKLLLSDSGFYLCAWSWGDTEAFFGQGTRLTVV.

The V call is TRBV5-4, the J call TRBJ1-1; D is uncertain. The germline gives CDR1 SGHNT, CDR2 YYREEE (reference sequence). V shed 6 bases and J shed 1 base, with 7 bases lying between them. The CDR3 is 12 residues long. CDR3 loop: CASMGRNTEAFF. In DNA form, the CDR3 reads TGTGCCAGCATGGGGAGGAACACTGAAGCTTTCTTT.

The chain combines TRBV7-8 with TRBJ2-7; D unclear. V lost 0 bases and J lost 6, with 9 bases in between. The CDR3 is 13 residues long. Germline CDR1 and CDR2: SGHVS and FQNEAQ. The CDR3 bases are TGTGCCAGCAGCTTAGCCGAAGGGTCCGAGCAGTACTTC. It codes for CASSLAEGSEQYF.

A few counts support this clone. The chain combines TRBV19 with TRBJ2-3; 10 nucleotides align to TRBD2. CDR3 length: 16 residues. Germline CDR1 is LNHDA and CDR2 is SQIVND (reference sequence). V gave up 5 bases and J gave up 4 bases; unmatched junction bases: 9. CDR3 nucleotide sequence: TGTGCCAGTAGTCTCCCTAGCGGGAGTTGGCCAGATACGCAGTATTTT. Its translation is CASSLPSGSWPDTQYF.

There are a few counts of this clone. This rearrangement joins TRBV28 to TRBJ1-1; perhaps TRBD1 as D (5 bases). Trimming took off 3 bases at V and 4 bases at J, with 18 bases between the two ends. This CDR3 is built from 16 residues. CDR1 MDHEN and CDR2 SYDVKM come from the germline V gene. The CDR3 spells CASSLGDFVRATEAFF. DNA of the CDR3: TGTGCCAGCAGTTTGGGGGACTTCGTTCGAGCCACTGAAGCTTTCTTT.

The CDR3 coding sequence is TGTGCCTGGAGTGTACAACCGGGCGGGACCCAGTACTTC. It is translated as CAWSVQPGGTQYF. J is TRBJ2-5 and V is TRBV30; D ambiguous. The CDR3 covers 13 residues. CDR1 and CDR2 from the germline V gene are GTSNPN and SVGIG (reference sequence). V lost 0 bases and J lost 7, with 12 bases in between. Based on the CDR3 plus reference TRBV30 and TRBJ2-5, the full variable domain is SQTIHQWPATLVQPVGSPLSLECTVEGTSNPNLYWYRQAAGRGLQLLFYSVGIGQISSEVPQNLSASRPQDRQFILSSKKLLLSDSGFYLCAWSVQPGGTQYFGPGTRLLVL.

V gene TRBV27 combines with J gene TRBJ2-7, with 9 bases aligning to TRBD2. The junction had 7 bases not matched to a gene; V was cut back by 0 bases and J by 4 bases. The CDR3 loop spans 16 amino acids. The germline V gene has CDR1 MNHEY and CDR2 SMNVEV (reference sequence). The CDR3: CASSLSLSGSRYEQYF. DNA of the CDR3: TGTGCCAGCAGTTTATCGCTTAGCGGGAGTAGGTACGAGCAGTACTTC.

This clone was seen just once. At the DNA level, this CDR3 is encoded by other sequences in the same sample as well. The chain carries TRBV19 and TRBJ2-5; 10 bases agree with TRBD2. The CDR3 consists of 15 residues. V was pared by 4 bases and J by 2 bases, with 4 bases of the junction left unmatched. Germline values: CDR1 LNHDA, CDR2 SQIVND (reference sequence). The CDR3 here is CASSSLGLAQETQYF. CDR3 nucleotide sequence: TGTGCCAGTAGTAGCCTGGGACTAGCGCAAGAGACCCAGTACTTC.

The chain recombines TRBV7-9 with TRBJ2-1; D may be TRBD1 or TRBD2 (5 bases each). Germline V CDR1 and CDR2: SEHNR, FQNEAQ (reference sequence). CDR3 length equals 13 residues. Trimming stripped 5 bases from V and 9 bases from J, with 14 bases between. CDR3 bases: TGTGCCAGCAGCCCTCTTGGGGCGGGTGAGCAGTTCTTC. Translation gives CASSPLGAGEQFF.

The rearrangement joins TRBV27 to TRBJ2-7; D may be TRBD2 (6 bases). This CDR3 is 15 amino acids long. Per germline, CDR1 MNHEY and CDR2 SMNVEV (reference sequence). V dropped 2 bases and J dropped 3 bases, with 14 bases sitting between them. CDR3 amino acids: CASSLMLGTLYEQYF. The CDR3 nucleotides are TGTGCCAGCAGTTTAATGCTCGGGACTCTCTACGAGCAGTACTTC.

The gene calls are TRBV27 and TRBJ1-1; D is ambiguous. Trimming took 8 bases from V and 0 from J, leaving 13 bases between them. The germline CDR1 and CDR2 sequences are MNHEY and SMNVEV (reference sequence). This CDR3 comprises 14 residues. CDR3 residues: CASSSRGMNTEAFF. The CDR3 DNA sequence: TGTGCCAGCTCGTCTCGGGGAATGAACACTGAAGCTTTCTTT.

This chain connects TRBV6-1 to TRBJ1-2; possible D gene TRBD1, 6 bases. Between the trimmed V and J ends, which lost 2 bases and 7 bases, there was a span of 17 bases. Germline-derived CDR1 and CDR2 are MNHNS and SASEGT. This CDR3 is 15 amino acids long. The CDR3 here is CASSEYRTGRFGYTF. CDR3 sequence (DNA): TGTGCCAGCAGTGAATATCGCACAGGGAGGTTTGGCTACACCTTC.

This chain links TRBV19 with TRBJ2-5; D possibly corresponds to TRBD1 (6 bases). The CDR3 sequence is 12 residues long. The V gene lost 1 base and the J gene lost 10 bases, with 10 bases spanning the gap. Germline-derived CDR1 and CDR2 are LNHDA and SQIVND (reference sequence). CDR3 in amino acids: CASSIVGGIQYF. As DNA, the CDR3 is TGTGCCAGTAGTATAGTTGGGGGCATCCAGTACTTC. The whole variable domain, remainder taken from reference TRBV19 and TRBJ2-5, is DGGITQSPKYLFRKEGQNVTLSCEQNLNHDAMYWYRQDPGQGLRLIYYSQIVNDFQKGDIAEGYSVSREKKESFPLTVTSAQKNPTAFYLCASSIVGGIQYFGPGTRLLVL.

CDR3 in DNA: TGTGCCAGCAGTTACTCGCCTAGCGGGAACTACGAGCAGTACTTC. The encoded protein is CASSYSPSGNYEQYF. V is TRBV6-5 and J is TRBJ2-7; 9 bases are a match to TRBD2. This CDR3 contains 15 residues. Trimming at V came to 0 bases and at J to 3 bases, leaving 3 bases not matched to a gene. Germline lookup yields CDR1 MNHEY and CDR2 SVGAGI.

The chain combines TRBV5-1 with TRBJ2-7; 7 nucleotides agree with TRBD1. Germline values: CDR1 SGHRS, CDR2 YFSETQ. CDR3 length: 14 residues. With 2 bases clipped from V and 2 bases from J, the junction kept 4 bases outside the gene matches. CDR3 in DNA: TGCGCCAGCAGCTTCCGGCAGGGGGCCTACGAGCAGTACTTC. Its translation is CASSFRQGAYEQYF.

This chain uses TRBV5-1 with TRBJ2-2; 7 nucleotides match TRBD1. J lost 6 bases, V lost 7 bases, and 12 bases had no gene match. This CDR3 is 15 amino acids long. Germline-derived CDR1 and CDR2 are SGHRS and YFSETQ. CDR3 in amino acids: CASAQGTLASGELFF. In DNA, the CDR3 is TGCGCCAGCGCACAGGGGACCCTAGCCTCCGGGGAGCTGTTTTTT.

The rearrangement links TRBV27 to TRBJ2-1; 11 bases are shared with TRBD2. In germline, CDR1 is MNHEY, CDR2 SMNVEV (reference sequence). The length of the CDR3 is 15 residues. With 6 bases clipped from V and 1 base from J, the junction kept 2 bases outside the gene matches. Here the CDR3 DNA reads TGTGCCAGCAGGGTAGCGGGAGGGTCCTACAATGAGCAGTTCTTC. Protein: CASRVAGGSYNEQFF.